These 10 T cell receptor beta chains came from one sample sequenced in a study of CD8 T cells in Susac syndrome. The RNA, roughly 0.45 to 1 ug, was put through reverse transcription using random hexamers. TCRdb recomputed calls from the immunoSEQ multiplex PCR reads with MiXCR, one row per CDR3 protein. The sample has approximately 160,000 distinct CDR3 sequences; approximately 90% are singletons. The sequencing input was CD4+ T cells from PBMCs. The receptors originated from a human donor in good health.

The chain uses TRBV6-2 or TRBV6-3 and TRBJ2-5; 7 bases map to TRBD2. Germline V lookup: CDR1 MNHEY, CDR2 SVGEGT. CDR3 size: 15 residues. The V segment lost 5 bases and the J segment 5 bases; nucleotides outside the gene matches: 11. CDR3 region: CASSPNGLVAETQYF. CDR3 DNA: TGTGCCAGCAGTCCGAATGGACTAGTCGCGGAGACCCAGTACTTC.

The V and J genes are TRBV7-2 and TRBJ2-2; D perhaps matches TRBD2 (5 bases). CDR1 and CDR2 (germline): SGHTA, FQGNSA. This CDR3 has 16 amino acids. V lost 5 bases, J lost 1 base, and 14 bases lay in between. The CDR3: CASSPRGSLNTGELFF. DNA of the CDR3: TGTGCCAGCAGCCCCAGAGGGAGTCTGAACACCGGGGAGCTGTTTTTT.

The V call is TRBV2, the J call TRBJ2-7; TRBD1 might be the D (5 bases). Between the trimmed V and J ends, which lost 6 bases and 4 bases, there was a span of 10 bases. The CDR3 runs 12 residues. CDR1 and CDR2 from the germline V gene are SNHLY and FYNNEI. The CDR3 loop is CASSIRQYEQYF. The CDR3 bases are TGTGCCAGCAGCATCCGACAGTACGAGCAGTACTTC.

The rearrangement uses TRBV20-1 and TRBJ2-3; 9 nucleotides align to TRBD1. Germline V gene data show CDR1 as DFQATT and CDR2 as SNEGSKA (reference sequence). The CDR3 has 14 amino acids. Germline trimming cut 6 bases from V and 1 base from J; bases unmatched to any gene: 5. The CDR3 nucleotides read TGCAGTGCGGAGGGACAGGGCGGCACAGATACGCAGTATTTT. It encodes CSAEGQGGTDTQYF.

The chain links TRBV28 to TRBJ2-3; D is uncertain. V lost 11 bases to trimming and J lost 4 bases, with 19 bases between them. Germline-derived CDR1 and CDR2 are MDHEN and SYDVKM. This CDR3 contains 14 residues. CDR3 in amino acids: CAAIGLSTADTQYF. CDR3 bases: TGTGCCGCTATAGGCCTTTCAACTGCAGATACGCAGTATTTT.

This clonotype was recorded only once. Here the CDR3 reads CASRQGVSLNTEAFF. CDR3 sequence (DNA): TGTGCCAGCAGACAGGGGGTTAGTTTGAACACTGAAGCTTTCTTT. The V gene is TRBV27, the J gene TRBJ1-1; 8 bases agree with TRBD1. V gave up 6 bases and J gave up 0 bases; unmatched junction bases: 6. The CDR3 extends over 15 amino acids. Germline CDR1 and CDR2: MNHEY and SMNVEV (reference sequence).

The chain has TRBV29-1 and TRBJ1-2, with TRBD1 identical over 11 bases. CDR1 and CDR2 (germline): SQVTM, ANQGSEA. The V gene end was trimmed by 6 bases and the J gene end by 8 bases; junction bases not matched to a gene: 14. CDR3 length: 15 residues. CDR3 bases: TGCAGCGTCTCTTTCCTCGGGACAGGGGGGGAGGGCTACACCTTC. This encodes CSVSFLGTGGEGYTF.

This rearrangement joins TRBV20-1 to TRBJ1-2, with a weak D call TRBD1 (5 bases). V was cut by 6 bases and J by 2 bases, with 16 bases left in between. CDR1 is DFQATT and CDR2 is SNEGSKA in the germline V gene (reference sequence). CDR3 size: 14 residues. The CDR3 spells CSAFTSGGNYGYTF. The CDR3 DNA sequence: TGCAGTGCCTTTACTTCTGGGGGAAACTATGGCTACACCTTC.

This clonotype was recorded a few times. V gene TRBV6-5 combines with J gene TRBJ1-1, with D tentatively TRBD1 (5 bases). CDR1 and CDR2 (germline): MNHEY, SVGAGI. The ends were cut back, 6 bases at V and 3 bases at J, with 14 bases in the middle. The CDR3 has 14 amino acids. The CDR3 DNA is TGTGCCAGCAGCCCCTCTGGGGGGGACACTGAAGCTTTCTTT. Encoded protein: CASSPSGGDTEAFF.

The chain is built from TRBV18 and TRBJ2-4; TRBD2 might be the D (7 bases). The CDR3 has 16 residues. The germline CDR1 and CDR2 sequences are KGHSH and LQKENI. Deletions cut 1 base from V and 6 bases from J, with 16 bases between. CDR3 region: CASSPRGGLGGNIQYF. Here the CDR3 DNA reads TGTGCCAGCTCACCACGGGGGGGCCTCGGTGGAAACATTCAGTACTTC. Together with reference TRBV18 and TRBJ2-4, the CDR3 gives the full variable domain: NAGVMQNPRHLVRRRGQEARLRCSPMKGHSHVYWYRQLPEEGLKFMVYLQKENIIDESGMPKERFSAEFPKEGPSILRIQQVVRGDSAAYFCASSPRGGLGGNIQYFGAGTRLSVL.